These 18 T cell receptor beta chains came from one sample sequenced in a study of control samples from healthy donors and cancer patients. The method was immunoSEQ multiplex PCR; TCRdb's version includes in-frame clones alone and lacks a portion of them. The repertoire holds 150,000 to 200,000 clones, with about 93% as singletons. Sequenced material: blood. Source of these receptors: a man in his late teens or twenties in good health.

The rearrangement uses TRBV7-9 and TRBJ1-2, with 11 bases aligning to TRBD1. From germline, CDR1 is SEHNR and CDR2 FQNEAQ (reference sequence). J was trimmed by 5 bases and V by 5 bases; bases with no gene match: 7. The length of the CDR3 is 15 residues. The CDR3 here is CASSPTGQGDYGYTF. CDR3 DNA sequence: TGTGCCAGCAGCCCCACGGGACAGGGGGATTATGGCTACACCTTC.

This chain uses TRBV27 with TRBJ2-3; perhaps TRBD1 as D (6 bases). CDR1 is MNHEY, CDR2 SMNVEV, per germline (reference sequence). This CDR3 has 17 residues. V lost 0 bases to trimming and J lost 8 bases, with 21 bases between them. CDR3 bases: TGTGCCAGCAGTTTATCGGACAGTCGTTTGAGGATGGGTACGCAGTATTTT. This sequence encodes CASSLSDSRLRMGTQYF.

The chain is built from TRBV6-5 and TRBJ1-3; possible D gene TRBD1, 5 bases. Per germline, CDR1 MNHEY and CDR2 SVGAGI. V was clipped by 2 bases and J by 4 bases, with 15 bases between them. The CDR3 is 16 amino acids. CDR3 region: CASSYLGAGEGNTIYF. Written as DNA, the CDR3 is TGTGCCAGCAGTTACCTCGGGGCCGGTGAGGGAAACACCATATATTTT.

The gene calls are TRBV24-1 and TRBJ1-4; 9 nucleotides line up with TRBD1. In germline, CDR1 is KGHDR, CDR2 SFDVKD. The V gene end was trimmed by 4 bases and the J gene end by 7 bases; junction bases not matched to a gene: 6. The CDR3 covers 15 residues. This CDR3 is CATSDPGTGLEKLFF. CDR3 coding DNA: TGTGCCACCAGTGACCCCGGGACAGGGCTTGAAAAACTGTTTTTT.

The chain links TRBV18 to TRBJ1-6; 8 bases are shared with TRBD1. Germline CDR1 KGHSH, CDR2 LQKENI. There are 17 residues in the CDR3. V trimming: 2 bases; J trimming: 10 bases; junction bases outside the gene matches: 13. The CDR3: CASSPIGGNRGDSPLHF. The CDR3 DNA sequence: TGTGCCAGCTCACCAATAGGAGGGAACAGGGGGGACTCACCCCTCCACTTT.

The rearrangement joins TRBV6-5 to TRBJ1-6; D remains ambiguous. Germline V CDR1 and CDR2: MNHEY, SVGAGI. Trimming took 8 bases from V and 7 from J, leaving 18 bases between them. CDR3 length equals 15 residues. In DNA, the CDR3 is TGTGCCAGCTCCAGAGCCAATAAACAGAATTCACCCCTCCACTTT. Protein product: CASSRANKQNSPLHF.

The chain links TRBV30 to TRBJ1-1; possibly TRBD1 for D (5 bases). CDR3 size: 13 residues. Per germline, CDR1 GTSNPN and CDR2 SVGIG (reference sequence). The V and J ends lost 4 bases and 4 bases respectively, with 13 bases between them. The CDR3 here is CAWTNGGATEAFF. As DNA, the CDR3 is TGTGCCTGGACCAACGGGGGTGCCACTGAAGCTTTCTTT.

The chain couples TRBV28 to TRBJ2-2; D is unclear. Germline V CDR1 and CDR2: MDHEN, SYDVKM. Between the trimmed V and J ends, which lost 3 bases and 2 bases, there was a span of 10 bases. The CDR3 totals 15 residues. CDR3 sequence reads: CASSFRATNTGELFF. The CDR3 DNA follows: TGTGCCAGCAGTTTTAGGGCCACTAACACCGGGGAGCTGTTTTTT. Complete variable domain (other parts from reference TRBV28 and TRBJ2-2): DVKVTQSSRYLVKRTGEKVFLECVQDMDHENMFWYRQDPGLGLRLIYFSYDVKMKEKGDIPEGYSVSREKKERFSLILESASTNQTSMYLCASSFRATNTGELFFGEGSRLTVL.

This chain links TRBV5-1 with TRBJ2-5; tentative D call: TRBD1 (6 bases). The V end was cut by 7 bases, the J end by 5 bases, with 18 bases between. Per the germline V gene, CDR1 is SGHRS and CDR2 is YFSETQ. The CDR3 runs 14 residues. CDR3 bases: TGCGCCAGCCGAGTCGAACAGGGCTGGGAGACCCAGTACTTC. Translating it yields CASRVEQGWETQYF.

V usage is TRBV5-6 and J usage is TRBJ2-7; TRBD1 matches 7 bases. V was clipped by 0 bases and J by 0 bases; unmatched bases: 6. The CDR3 is 16 residues long. Looked up from germline, CDR1 is SGHDT and CDR2 is YYEEEE. Written as DNA, the CDR3 is TGTGCCAGCAGCTTGGAAGGGGGCAAAGCCTCCTACGAGCAGTACTTC. It translates to CASSLEGGKASYEQYF.

The chain recombines TRBV5-5 with TRBJ1-4; TRBD1 matches 7 bases. Germline trimming cut 4 bases from V and 3 bases from J; bases unmatched to any gene: 3. Looked up from germline, CDR1 is SGHKS and CDR2 is YYEKEE (reference sequence). The CDR3 extends over 14 amino acids. The CDR3 sequence is CASSPGTANEKLFF. The DNA for the CDR3 is TGTGCCAGCAGCCCCGGGACAGCTAATGAAAAACTGTTTTTT. Looking up the rest from reference TRBV5-5 and TRBJ1-4 gives the full variable domain: DAGVTQSPTHLIKTRGQQVTLRCSPISGHKSVSWYQQVLGQGPQFIFQYYEKEERGRGNFPDRFSARQFPNYSSELNVNALLLGDSALYLCASSPGTANEKLFFGSGTQLSVL.

The chain is built from TRBV27 and TRBJ1-1; D may be TRBD1 (5 bases). From germline, CDR1 is MNHEY and CDR2 SMNVEV (reference sequence). The CDR3 consists of 13 residues. Trimming took off 6 bases at V and 0 bases at J, with 8 bases between the two ends. The CDR3 nucleotides read TGTGCCAGCAGGGAGGGACTGAACACTGAAGCTTTCTTT. Protein sequence: CASREGLNTEAFF.

The V and J genes are TRBV24-1 and TRBJ2-6; the match to TRBD2 covers 10 bases. Trimming took 7 bases from V and 1 from J; bases not matched to a gene: 6. This CDR3 has 17 amino acids. Germline CDR1 and CDR2: KGHDR and SFDVKD. In DNA form, the CDR3 reads TGTGCCACCAGAGCGAGCGGGGGGGTATCTGGGGCCAACGTCCTGACTTTC. Amino acids: CATRASGGVSGANVLTF.

A single count supports this clone. The chain links TRBV30 to TRBJ2-2; possibly TRBD1 or TRBD2 for D (7 bases each). The CDR3 is 18 residues long. The V end was cut by 0 bases, the J end by 4 bases, with 21 bases between. Germline loops: CDR1 GTSNPN, CDR2 SVGIG (reference sequence). CDR3: CAWSVRGATGRGTGELFF. The CDR3 region has the DNA TGTGCCTGGAGTGTGAGAGGAGCGACAGGGAGGGGCACCGGGGAGCTGTTTTTT.

This sequence joins TRBV29-1 and TRBJ2-7, with TRBD2 matching 11 bases. This CDR3 region has 14 residues. Trimming cost V 4 bases and J 5 bases; bases outside gene matches: 7. The germline V gene has CDR1 SQVTM and CDR2 ANQGSEA. CDR3 DNA sequence: TGCAGCGTTGCAGCACTAGCGGGGGTCCACGAGCAGTACTTC. Translating it yields CSVAALAGVHEQYF.

This chain connects TRBV5-1 to TRBJ1-2, with TRBD1 matching 8 bases. V dropped 1 base and J dropped 3; count of bases not matched to a gene: 5. The CDR3 covers 15 residues. Per germline, CDR1 SGHRS and CDR2 YFSETQ. The CDR3 spells CASSLSLTGDYGYTF. The DNA of the CDR3 is TGCGCCAGCAGCTTGTCCTTGACAGGGGACTATGGCTACACCTTC.

A few counts support this clone. The CDR3 nucleotides read TGTGCCACCAGCACAGGGACAGGGGATCAAGAGACCCAGTACTTC. Protein product: CATSTGTGDQETQYF. The rearrangement links TRBV15 to TRBJ2-5, with 10 positions matching TRBD1. CDR1 and CDR2 from the germline V gene are LNHNV and YYDKDF (reference sequence). CDR3 size: 15 residues. Unmatched junction bases numbered 4, after V lost 4 bases and J lost 2 bases.

The chain employs TRBV28 and TRBJ2-2; D not resolved. This CDR3 is 16 amino acids long. The ends were cut back, 2 bases at V and 1 base at J, with 11 bases in the middle. The germline CDR1 and CDR2 sequences are MDHEN and SYDVKM. The CDR3 coding sequence is TGTGCCAGCAGTTTAGTTCCCTCCTGGAACACCGGGGAGCTGTTTTTT. It encodes CASSLVPSWNTGELFF.